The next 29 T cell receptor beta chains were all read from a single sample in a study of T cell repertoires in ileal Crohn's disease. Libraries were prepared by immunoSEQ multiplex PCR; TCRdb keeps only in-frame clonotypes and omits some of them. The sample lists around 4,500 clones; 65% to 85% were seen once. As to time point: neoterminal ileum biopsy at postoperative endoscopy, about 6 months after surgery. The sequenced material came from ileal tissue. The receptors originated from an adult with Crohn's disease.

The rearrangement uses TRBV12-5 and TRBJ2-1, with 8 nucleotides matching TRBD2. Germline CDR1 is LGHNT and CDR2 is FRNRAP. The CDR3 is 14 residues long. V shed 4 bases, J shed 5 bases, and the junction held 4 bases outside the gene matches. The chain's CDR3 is CASGSGLDDNEQFF. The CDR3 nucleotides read TGTGCTAGTGGTTCGGGACTAGATGACAATGAGCAGTTCTTC.

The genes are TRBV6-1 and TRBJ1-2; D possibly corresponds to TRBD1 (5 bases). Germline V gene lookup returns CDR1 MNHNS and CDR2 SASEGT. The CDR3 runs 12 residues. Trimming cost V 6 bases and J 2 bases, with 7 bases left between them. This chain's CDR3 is CASSQGNYGYTF. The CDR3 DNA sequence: TGTGCCAGCAGCCAGGGCAACTATGGCTACACCTTC.

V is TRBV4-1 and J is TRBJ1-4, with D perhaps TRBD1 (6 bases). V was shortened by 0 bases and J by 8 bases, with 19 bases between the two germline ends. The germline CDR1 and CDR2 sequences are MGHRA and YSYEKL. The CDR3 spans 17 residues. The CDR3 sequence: CASSQDALGQGREKLFF. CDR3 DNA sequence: TGCGCCAGCAGCCAAGATGCTCTTGGGCAGGGGCGGGAAAAACTGTTTTTT.

CDR3 DNA sequence: TGTGCCAGCAGTCGAAGGGGGGTTAATGAAAAACTGTTTTTT. It codes for CASSRRGVNEKLFF. This chain links TRBV6-5 with TRBJ1-4, with TRBD1 as a possible D gene (6 bases). CDR3 length: 14 amino acids. The germline gives CDR1 MNHEY, CDR2 SVGAGI. V shed 5 bases and J shed 4 bases, with 11 bases lying between them.

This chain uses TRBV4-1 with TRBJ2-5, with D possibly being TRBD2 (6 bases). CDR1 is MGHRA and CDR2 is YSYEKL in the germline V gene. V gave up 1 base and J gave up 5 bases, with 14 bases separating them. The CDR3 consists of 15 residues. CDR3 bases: TGCGCCAGCAGCCAAGGATGGAGGGAGGTGGAGACCCAGTACTTC. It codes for CASSQGWREVETQYF.

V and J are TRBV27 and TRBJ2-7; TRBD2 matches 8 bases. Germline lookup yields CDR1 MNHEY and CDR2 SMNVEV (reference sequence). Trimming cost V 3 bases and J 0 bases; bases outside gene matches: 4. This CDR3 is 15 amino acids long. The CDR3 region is CASSFLAGSSYEQYF. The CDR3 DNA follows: TGTGCCAGCAGTTTTCTAGCGGGTAGCTCCTACGAGCAGTACTTC.

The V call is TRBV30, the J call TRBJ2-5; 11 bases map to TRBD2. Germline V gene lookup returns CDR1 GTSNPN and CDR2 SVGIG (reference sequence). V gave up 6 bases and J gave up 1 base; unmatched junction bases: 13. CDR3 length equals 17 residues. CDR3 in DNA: TGTGCCTGTGGTAGCGGGAGGGCTTACGCTACCCAAGAGACCCAGTACTTC. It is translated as CACGSGRAYATQETQYF.

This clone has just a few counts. CDR3 residues: CASSQTASLGTDTQYF. The DNA for the CDR3 is TGCGCCAGCAGCCAGACCGCTAGCTTAGGCACAGATACGCAGTATTTT. The J gene is TRBJ2-3, the V gene TRBV4-1, with D possibly being TRBD2 (5 bases). Trimming left V 3 bases short and J 1 base short, with 14 bases between. Germline values: CDR1 MGHRA, CDR2 YSYEKL. The CDR3 loop spans 16 amino acids.

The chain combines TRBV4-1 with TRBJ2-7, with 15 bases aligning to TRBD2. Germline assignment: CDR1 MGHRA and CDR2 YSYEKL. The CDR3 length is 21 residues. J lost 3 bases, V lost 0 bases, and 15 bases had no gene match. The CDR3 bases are TGCGCCAGCAGCCAAGATGCCCCCGGGACTAGCGGGAGGCCGAACCTCTACGAGCAGTACTTC. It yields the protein CASSQDAPGTSGRPNLYEQYF.

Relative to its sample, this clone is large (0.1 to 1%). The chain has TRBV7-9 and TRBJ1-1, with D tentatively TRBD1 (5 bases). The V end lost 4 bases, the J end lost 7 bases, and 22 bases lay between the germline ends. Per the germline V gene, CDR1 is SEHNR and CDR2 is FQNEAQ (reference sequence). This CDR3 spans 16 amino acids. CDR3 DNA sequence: TGTGCCAGCAGCTCGATGAGCCTGGGGACCTCCCTTGAAGCTTTCTTT. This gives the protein CASSSMSLGTSLEAFF.

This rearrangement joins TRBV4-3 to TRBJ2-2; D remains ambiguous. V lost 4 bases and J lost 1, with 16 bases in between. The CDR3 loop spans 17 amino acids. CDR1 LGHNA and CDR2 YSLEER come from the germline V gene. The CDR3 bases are TGCGCCAGCAGCCTCGGGTCCGGTCCGCTGAACACCGGGGAGCTGTTTTTT. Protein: CASSLGSGPLNTGELFF.

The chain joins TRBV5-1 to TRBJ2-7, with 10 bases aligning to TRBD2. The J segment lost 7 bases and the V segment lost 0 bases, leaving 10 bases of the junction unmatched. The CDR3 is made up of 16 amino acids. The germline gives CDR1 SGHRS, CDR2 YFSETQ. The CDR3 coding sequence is TGCGCCAGCAGCTTGGTCTCAGCGGGAGGGCGGAGGGAGCAGTACTTC. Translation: CASSLVSAGGRREQYF.

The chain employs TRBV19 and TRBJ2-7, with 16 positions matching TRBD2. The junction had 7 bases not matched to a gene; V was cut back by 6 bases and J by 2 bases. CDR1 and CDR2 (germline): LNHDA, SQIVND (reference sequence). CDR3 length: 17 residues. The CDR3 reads CASSTHGTSGRAYEQYF. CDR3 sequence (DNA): TGTGCCAGTAGCACCCACGGGACTAGCGGGAGGGCCTACGAGCAGTACTTC.

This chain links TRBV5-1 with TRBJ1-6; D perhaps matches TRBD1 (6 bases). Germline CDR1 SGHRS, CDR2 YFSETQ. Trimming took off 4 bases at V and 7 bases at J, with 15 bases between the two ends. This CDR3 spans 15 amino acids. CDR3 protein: CASSDPGHQNSPLHF. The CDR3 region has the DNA TGCGCCAGCAGCGATCCGGGACATCAAAATTCACCCCTCCACTTT. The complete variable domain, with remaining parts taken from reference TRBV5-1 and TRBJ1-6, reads KAGVTQTPRYLIKTRGQQVTLSCSPISGHRSVSWYQQTPGQGLQFLFEYFSETQRNKGNFPGRFSGRQFSNSRSEMNVSTLELGDSALYLCASSDPGHQNSPLHFGNGTRLTVT.

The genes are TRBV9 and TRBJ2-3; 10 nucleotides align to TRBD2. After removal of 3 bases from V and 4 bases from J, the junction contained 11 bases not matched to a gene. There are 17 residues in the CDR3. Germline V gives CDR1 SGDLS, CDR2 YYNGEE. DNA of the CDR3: TGTGCCAGCAGCGCCGAGGTCCTAGCGGGAGACGCAGATACGCAGTATTTT. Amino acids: CASSAEVLAGDADTQYF.

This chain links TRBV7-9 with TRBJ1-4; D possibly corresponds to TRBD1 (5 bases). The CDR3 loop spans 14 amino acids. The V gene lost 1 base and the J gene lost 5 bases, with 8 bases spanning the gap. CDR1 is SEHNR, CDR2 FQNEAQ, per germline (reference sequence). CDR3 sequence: CASSLGQQNEKLFF. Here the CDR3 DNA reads TGTGCCAGCAGCTTAGGACAGCAGAATGAAAAACTGTTTTTT.

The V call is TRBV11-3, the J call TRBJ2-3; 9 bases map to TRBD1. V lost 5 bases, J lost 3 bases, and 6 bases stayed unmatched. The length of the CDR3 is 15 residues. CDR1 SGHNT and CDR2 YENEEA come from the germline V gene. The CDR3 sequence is CASSTRDRATDTQYF. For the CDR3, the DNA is TGTGCCAGCAGCACCCGGGACAGGGCTACAGATACGCAGTATTTT.

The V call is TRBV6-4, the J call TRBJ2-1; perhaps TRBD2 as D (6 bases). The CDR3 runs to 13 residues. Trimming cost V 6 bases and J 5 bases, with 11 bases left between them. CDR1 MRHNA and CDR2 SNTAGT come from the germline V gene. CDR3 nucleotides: TGTGCCAGCAGCCGAACTAGCAACAATGAGCAGTTCTTC. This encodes CASSRTSNNEQFF.

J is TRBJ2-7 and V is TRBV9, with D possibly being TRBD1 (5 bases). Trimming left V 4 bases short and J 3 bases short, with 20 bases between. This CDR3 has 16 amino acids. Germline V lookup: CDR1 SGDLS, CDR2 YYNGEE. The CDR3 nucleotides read TGTGCCAGCAGCATTACTTCAGGGCCAACCCTCTACGAGCAGTACTTC. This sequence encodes CASSITSGPTLYEQYF.

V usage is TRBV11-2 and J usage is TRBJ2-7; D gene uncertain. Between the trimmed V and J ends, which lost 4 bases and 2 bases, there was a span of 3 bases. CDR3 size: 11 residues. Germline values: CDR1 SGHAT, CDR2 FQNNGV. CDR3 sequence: CASSSAYEQYF. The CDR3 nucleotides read TGTGCCAGCAGCTCCGCCTACGAGCAGTACTTC. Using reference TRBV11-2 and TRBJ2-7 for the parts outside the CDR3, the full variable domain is EAGVAQSPRYKIIEKRQSVAFWCNPISGHATLYWYQQILGQGPKLLIQFQNNGVVDDSQLPKDRFSAERLKGVDSTLKIQPAKLEDSAVYLCASSSAYEQYFGPGTRLTVT.

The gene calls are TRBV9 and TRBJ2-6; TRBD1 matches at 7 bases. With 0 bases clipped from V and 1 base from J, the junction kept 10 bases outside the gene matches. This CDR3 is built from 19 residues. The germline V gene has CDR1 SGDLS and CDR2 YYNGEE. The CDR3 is CASSVAAGGSPSGANVLTF. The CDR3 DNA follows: TGTGCCAGCAGCGTAGCTGCAGGGGGAAGTCCATCTGGGGCCAACGTCCTGACTTTC. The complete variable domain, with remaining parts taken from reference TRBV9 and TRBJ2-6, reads DSGVTQTPKHLITATGQRVTLRCSPRSGDLSVYWYQQSLDQGLQFLIQYYNGEERAKGNILERFSAQQFPDLHSELNLSSLELGDSALYFCASSVAAGGSPSGANVLTFGAGSRLTVL.

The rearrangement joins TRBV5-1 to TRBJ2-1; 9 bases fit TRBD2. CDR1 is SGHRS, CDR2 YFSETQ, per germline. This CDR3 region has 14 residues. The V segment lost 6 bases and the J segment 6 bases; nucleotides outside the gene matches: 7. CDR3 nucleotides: TGCGCCAGCAAGCACGGGACTAGCAGCAATGAGCAGTTCTTC. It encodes CASKHGTSSNEQFF.

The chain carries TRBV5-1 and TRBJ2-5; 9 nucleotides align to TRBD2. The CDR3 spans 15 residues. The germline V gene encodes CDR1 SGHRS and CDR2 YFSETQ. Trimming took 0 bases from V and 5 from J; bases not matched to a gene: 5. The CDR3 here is CASSLGTSGLETQYF. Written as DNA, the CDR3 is TGCGCCAGCAGCTTGGGCACTAGCGGGCTGGAGACCCAGTACTTC.

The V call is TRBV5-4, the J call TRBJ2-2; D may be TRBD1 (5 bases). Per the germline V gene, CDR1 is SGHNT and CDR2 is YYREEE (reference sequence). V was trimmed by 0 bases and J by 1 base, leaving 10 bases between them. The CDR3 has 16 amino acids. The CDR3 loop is CASSLDPGMNTGELFF. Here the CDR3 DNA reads TGTGCCAGCAGCTTGGATCCAGGGATGAACACCGGGGAGCTGTTTTTT. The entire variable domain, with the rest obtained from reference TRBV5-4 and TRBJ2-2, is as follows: ETGVTQSPTHLIKTRGQQVTLRCSSQSGHNTVSWYQQALGQGPQFIFQYYREEENGRGNFPPRFSGLQFPNYSSELNVNALELDDSALYLCASSLDPGMNTGELFFGEGSRLTVL.

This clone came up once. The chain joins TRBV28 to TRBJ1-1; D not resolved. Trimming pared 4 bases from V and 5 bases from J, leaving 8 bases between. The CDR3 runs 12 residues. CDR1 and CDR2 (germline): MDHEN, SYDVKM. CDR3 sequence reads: CASSSSLTEAFF. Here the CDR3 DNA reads TGTGCCAGCAGTTCCTCGTTGACTGAAGCTTTCTTT.

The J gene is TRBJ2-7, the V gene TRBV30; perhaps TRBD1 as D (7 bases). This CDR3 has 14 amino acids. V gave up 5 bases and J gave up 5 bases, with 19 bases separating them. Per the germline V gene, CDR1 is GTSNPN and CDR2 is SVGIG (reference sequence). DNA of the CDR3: TGTGCCTGGGCACGCGGGACAGCGGCTAACGAGCAGTACTTC. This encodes CAWARGTAANEQYF.

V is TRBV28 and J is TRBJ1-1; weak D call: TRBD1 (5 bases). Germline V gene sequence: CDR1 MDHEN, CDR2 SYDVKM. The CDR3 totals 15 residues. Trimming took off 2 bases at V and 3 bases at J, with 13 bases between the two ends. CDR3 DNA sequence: TGTGCCAGCAGTTTAGGGGGAGGGTCGCACACTGAAGCTTTCTTT. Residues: CASSLGGGSHTEAFF.

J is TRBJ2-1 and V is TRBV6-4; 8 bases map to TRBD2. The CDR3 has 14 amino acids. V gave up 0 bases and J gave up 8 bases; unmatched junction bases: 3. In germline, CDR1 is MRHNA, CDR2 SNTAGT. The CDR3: CASSDSSGGDEQFF. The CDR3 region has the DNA TGTGCCAGCAGTGACTCATCGGGAGGGGATGAGCAGTTCTTC.

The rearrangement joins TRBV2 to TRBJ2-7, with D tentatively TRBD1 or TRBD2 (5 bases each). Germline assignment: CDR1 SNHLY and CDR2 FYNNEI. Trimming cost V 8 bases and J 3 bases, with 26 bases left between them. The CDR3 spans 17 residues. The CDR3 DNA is TGTGCCAGCGCCGACTTTAATTCTCGGGACGGTCTCTACGAGCAGTACTTC. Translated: CASADFNSRDGLYEQYF.